This T cell receptor beta chain was captured by sequencing in a study of cytomegalovirus exposure and HLA in healthy donors. CDR1 and CDR2 (germline): SGHNT, YYREEE (reference sequence). The CDR3 runs to 13 residues. The V gene lost 0 bases and the J gene lost 3 bases, with 7 bases spanning the gap. PCR used 60 Vbeta primers and 13 Jbeta primers. Here immunoSEQ multiplex PCR was the method, and the copy in TCRdb shows in-frame clones only, minus some. The sample shows 150,000 or so clones, about 64% of them seen only once. The sequenced sample consisted of PBMCs. This receptor was taken from a woman between 25 and 40 years old in good health and CMV-seropositive. The chain is built from TRBV5-4 and TRBJ2-7, with TRBD1 as a possible D gene (5 bases). CDR3 loop: CASSLEGYYEQYF. CDR3 DNA sequence: TGTGCCAGCAGCTTGGAGGGGTACTACGAGCAGTACTTC.